This T cell receptor beta chain was captured by sequencing in a study of shared clonotypes between healthy human individuals. The CDR3 runs 17 residues. This clone was picked up one time. Its matching antigen is unknown. Sorted-subset replicate PCRs used about 200 ng of genomic DNA. This amount corresponded to about 29,000 T cell genomes. Some clones are missing from TCRdb's copy, which holds only in-frame ones; the method was immunoSEQ multiplex PCR. The table lists 2 million to 3 million clones, more than 85% of them singletons. Study conclusions and caveats: Of the naive CD4 clonotypes, roughly 5.5% were shared across several donors.

The sequence was collected from a man between 18 and 29 years old in good health. Some clones in this sample may be carry-over from other donors' samples. The V call is TRBV21-1, the J call TRBJ2-3; the table assigns TRBD2, which was not confirmed against the DNA. TRBV21-1 is recorded as a pseudogene. The sequencing input was naive CD4+ T cells from PBMCs. Noted subset: CD45RA+ positively selected. This CDR3 reads CASSKFTSGRAADTQYF. The CDR3 region has the DNA TGTGCCAGCAGCAAATTTACTAGCGGGAGGGCCGCAGATACGCAGTATTTT.